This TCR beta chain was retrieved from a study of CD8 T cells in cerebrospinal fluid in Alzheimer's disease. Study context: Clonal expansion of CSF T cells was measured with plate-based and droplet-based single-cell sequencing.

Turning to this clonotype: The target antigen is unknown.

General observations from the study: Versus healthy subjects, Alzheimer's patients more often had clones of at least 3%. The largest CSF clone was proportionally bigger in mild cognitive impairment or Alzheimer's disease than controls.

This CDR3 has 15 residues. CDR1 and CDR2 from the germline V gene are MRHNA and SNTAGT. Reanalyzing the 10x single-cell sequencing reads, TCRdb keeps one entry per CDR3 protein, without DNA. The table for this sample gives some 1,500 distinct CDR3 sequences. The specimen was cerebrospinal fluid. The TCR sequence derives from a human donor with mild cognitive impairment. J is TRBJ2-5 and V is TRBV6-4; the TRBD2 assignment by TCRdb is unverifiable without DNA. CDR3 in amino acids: CASSPGLADQETQYF.